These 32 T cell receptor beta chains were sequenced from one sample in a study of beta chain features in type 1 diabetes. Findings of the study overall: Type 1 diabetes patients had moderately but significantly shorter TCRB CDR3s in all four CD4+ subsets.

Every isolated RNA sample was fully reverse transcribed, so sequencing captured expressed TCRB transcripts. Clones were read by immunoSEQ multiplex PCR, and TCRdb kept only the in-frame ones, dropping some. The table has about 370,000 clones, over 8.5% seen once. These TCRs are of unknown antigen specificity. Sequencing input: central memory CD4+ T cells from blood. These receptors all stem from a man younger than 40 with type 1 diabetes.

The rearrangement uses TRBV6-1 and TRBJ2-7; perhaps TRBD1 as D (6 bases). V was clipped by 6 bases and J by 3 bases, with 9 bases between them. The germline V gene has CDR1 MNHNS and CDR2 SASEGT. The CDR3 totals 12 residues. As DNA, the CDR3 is TGTGCCAGCAGACGACAGGACTACGAGCAGTACTTC. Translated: CASRRQDYEQYF.

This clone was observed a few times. The CDR3 loop reads CASCRGETDTQYF. Written as DNA, the CDR3 is TGTGCCAGCTGTAGAGGGGAAACAGATACGCAGTATTTT. The chain uses TRBV28 and TRBJ2-3, with D perhaps given as TRBD1 or TRBD2 (5 bases each). Germline values: CDR1 MDHEN, CDR2 SYDVKM. V lost 8 bases to trimming and J lost 3 bases, with 12 bases between them. CDR3 length: 13 amino acids.

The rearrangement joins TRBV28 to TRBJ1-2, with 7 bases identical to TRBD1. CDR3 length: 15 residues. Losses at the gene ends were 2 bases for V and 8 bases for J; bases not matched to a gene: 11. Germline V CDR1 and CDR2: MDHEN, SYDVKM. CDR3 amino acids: CASSLRGRGEQGYTF. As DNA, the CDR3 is TGTGCCAGCAGTTTAAGGGGCAGGGGGGAGCAGGGCTACACCTTC.

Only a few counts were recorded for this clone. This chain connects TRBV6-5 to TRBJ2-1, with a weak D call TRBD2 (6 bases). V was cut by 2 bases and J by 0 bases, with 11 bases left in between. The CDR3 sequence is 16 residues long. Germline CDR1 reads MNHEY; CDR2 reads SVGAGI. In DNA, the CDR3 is TGTGCCAGCAGTTACCCCGGGAGTACCTCCTACAATGAGCAGTTCTTC. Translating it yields CASSYPGSTSYNEQFF.

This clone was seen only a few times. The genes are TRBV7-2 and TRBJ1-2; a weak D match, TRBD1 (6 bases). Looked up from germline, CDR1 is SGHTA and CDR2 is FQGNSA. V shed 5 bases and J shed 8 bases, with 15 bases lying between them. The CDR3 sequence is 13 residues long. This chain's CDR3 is CASSPQGWGGYTF. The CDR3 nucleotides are TGTGCCAGCAGCCCCCAGGGGTGGGGGGGCTACACCTTC.

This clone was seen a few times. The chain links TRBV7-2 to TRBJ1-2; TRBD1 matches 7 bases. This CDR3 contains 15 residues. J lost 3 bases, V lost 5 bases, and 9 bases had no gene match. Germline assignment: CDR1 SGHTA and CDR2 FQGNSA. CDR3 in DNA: TGTGCCAGCAGCCCTGACAGGGATCGGGACTATGGCTACACCTTC. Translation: CASSPDRDRDYGYTF.

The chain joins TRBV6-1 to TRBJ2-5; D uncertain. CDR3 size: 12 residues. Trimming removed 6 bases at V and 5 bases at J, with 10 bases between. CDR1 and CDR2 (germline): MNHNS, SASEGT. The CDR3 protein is CASSPSPETQYF. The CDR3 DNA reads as TGTGCCAGCAGCCCCTCCCCGGAGACCCAGTACTTC.

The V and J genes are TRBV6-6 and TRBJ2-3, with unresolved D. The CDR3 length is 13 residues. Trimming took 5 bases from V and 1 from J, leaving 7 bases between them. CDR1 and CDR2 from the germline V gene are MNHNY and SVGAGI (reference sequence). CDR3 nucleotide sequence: TGTGCCAGCAGTAGCGTTCGCACAGATACGCAGTATTTT. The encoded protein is CASSSVRTDTQYF.

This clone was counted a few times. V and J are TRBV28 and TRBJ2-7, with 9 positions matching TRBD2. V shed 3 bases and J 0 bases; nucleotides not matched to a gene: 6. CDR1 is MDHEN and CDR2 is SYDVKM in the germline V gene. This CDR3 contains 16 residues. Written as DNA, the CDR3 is TGTGCCAGCAGTTTCCCAGCGGGAGGCCTCTCCTACGAGCAGTACTTC. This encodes CASSFPAGGLSYEQYF.

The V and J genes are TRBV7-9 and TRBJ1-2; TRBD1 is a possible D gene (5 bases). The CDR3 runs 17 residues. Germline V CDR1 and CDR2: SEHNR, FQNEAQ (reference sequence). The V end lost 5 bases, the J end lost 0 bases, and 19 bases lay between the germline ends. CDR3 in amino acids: CASSPGPGRAANYGYTF. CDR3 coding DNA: TGTGCCAGCAGCCCGGGGCCGGGCAGGGCAGCTAACTATGGCTACACCTTC.

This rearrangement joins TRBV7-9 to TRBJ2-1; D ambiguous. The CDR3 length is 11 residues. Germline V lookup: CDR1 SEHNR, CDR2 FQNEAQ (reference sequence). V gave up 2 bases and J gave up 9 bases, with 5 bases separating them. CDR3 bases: TGTGCCAGCAGCTTATTCCGTGAGCAGTTCTTC. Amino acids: CASSLFREQFF.

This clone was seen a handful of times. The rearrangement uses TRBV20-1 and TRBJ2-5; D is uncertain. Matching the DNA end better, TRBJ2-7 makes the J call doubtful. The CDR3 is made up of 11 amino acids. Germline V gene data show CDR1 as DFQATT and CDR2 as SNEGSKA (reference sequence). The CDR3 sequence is CSANQAFEQYF. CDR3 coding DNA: TGCAGTGCCAACCAGGCCTTCGAGCAGTACTTC.

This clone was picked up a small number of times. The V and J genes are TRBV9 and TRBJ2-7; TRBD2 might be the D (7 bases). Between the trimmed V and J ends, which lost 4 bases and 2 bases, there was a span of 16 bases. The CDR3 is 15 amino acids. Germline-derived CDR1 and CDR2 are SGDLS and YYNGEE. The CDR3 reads CASSPVGGTTYEQYF. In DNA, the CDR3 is TGTGCCAGCAGCCCCGTGGGGGGGACAACCTACGAGCAGTACTTC.

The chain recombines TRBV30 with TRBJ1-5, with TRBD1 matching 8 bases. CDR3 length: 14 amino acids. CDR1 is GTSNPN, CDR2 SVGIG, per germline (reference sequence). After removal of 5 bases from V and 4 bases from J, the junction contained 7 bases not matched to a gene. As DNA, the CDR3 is TGTGCCTGGGGGACCGGGACAGGTAATCAGCCCCAGCATTTT. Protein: CAWGTGTGNQPQHF. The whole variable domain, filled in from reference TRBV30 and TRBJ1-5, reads SQTIHQWPATLVQPVGSPLSLECTVEGTSNPNLYWYRQAAGRGLQLLFYSVGIGQISSEVPQNLSASRPQDRQFILSSKKLLLSDSGFYLCAWGTGTGNQPQHFGDGTRLSIL.

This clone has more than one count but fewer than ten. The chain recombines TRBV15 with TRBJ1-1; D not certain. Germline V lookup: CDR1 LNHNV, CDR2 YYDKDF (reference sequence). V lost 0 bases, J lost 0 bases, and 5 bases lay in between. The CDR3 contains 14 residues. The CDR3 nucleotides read TGTGCCACCAGCAGAGATAAAATGAACACTGAAGCTTTCTTT. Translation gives CATSRDKMNTEAFF.

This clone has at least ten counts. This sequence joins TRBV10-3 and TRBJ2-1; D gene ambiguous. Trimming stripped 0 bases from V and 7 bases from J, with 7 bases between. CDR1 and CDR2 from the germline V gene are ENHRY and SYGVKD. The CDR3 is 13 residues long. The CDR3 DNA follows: TGTGCCATCAGTGAGTCCCCCAGGAATGAGCAGTTCTTC. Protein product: CAISESPRNEQFF.

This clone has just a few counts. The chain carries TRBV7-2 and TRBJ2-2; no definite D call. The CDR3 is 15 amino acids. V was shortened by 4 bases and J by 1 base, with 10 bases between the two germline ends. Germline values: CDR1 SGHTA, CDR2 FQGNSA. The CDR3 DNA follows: TGTGCCAGCAGCTCCTTCAGCATGAACACCGGGGAGCTGTTTTTT. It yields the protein CASSSFSMNTGELFF.

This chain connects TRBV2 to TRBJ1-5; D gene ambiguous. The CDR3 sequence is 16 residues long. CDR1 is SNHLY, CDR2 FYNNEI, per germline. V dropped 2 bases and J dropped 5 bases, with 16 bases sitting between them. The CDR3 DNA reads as TGTGCCAGCAGTGAACCTACCGACTTCGGCTATCAGCCCCAGCATTTT. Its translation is CASSEPTDFGYQPQHF.

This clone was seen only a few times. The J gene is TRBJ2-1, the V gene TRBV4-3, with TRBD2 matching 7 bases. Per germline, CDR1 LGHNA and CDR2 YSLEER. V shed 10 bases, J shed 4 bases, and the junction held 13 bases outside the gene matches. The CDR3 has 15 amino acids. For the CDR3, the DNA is TGCGCCACTCGCAGTGGGAGCGGGGATTACAATGAGCAGTTCTTC. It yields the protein CATRSGSGDYNEQFF.

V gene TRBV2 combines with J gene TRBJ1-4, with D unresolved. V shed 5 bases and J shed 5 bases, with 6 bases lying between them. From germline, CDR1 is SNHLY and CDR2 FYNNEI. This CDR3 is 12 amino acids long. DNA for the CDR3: TGTGCCAGCAGTTTTGAAAATGAAAAACTGTTTTTT. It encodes CASSFENEKLFF.

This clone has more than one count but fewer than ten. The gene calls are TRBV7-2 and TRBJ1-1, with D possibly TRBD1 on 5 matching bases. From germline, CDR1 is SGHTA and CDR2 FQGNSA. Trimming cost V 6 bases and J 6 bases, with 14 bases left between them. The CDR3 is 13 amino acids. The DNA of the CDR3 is TGTGCCAGCAGAGAGGCAGGGATGTCTGAAGCTTTCTTT. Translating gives CASREAGMSEAFF. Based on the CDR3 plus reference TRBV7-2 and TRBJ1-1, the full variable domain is GAGVSQSPSNKVTEKGKDVELRCDPISGHTALYWYRQSLGQGLEFLIYFQGNSAPDKSGLPSDRFSAERTGGSVSTLTIQRTQQEDSAVYLCASREAGMSEAFFGQGTRLTVV.

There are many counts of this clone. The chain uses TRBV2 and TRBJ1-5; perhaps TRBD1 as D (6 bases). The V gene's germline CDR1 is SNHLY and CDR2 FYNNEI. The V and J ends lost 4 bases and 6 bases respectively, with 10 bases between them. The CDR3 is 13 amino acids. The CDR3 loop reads CASSVQGSQPQHF. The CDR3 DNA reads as TGTGCCAGCAGTGTACAGGGAAGTCAGCCCCAGCATTTT. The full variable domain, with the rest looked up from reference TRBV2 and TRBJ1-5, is EPEVTQTPSHQVTQMGQEVILRCVPISNHLYFYWYRQILGQKVEFLVSFYNNEISEKSEIFDDQFSVERPDGSNFTLKIRSTKLEDSAMYFCASSVQGSQPQHFGDGTRLSIL.

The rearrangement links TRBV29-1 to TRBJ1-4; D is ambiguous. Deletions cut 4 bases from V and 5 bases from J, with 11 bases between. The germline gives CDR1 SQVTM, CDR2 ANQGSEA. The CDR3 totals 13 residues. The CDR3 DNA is TGCAGCGTTGTAGTGGGGAGCAATGAAAAACTGTTTTTT. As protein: CSVVVGSNEKLFF.

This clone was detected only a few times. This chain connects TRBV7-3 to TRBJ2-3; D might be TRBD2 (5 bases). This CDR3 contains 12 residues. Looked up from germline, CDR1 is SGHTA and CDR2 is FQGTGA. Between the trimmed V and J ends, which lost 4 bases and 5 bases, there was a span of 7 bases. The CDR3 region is CASSSGRDTQYF. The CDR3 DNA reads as TGTGCCAGCAGCTCTGGGAGAGATACGCAGTATTTT.

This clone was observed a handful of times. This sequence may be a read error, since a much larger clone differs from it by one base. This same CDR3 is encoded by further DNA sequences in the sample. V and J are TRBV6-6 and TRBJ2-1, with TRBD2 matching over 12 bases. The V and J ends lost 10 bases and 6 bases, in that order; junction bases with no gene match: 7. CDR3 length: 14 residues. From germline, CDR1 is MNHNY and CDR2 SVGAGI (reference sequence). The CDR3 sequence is CATFLAGGSNEQFF. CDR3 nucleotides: TGTGCCACTTTCCTAGCGGGGGGGTCCAATGAGCAGTTCTTC.

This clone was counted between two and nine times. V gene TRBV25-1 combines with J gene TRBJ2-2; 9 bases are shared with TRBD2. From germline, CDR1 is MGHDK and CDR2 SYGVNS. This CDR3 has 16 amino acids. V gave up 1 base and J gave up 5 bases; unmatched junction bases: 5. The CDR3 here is CASSESAGGWTGELFF. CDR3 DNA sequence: TGTGCCAGCAGTGAATCTGCGGGAGGGTGGACCGGGGAGCTGTTTTTT.

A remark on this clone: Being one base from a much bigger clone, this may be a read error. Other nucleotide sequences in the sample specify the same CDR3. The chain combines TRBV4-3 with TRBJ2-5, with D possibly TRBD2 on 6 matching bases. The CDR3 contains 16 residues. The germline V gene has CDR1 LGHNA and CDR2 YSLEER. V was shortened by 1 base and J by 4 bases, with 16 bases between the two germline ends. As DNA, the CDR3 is TGCGCCAGCAGCCAAGGGGGGGTGGGGCGTGGAGAGACCCAGTACTTC. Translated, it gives CASSQGGVGRGETQYF.

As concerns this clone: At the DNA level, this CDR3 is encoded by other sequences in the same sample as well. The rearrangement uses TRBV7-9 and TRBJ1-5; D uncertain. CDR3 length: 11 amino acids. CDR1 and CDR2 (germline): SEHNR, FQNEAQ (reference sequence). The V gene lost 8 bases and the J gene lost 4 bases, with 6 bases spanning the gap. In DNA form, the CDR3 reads TGTGCCAGCGGCGGGAATCAGCCCCAGCATTTT. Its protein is CASGGNQPQHF. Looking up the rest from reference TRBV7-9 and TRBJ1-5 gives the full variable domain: DTGVSQNPRHKITKRGQNVTFRCDPISEHNRLYWYRQTLGQGPEFLTYFQNEAQLEKSRLLSDRFSAERPKGSFSTLEIQRTEQGDSAMYLCASGGNQPQHFGDGTRLSIL.

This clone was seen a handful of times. CDR3 nucleotides: TGTGCCAGCAGCTCCTTCTTGGGCTCCTACGAGCAGTACTTC. Its protein product is CASSSFLGSYEQYF. The chain recombines TRBV7-9 with TRBJ2-7; D not resolved. Germline CDR1 is SEHNR and CDR2 is FQNEAQ (reference sequence). Trimming removed 4 bases from V and 0 bases from J, with 10 bases in between. The length of the CDR3 is 14 residues.

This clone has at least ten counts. CDR3: CASLLTSASYGYTF. The CDR3 coding sequence is TGTGCCAGCTTATTGACGTCCGCCTCCTATGGCTACACCTTC. The genes are TRBV7-9 and TRBJ1-2; D is unresolved. This CDR3 contains 14 residues. Trimming took 8 bases from V and 4 from J, leaving 17 bases between them. The germline CDR1 and CDR2 sequences are SEHNR and FQNEAQ (reference sequence).

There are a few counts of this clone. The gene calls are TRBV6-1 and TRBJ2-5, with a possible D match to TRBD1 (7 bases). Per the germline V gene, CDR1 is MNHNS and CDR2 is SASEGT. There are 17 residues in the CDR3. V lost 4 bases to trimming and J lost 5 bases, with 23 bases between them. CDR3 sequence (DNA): TGTGCCAGCAGTGGATTCGCAGGAGGGGGCGCGGGGGAGACCCAGTACTTC. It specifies CASSGFAGGGAGETQYF.

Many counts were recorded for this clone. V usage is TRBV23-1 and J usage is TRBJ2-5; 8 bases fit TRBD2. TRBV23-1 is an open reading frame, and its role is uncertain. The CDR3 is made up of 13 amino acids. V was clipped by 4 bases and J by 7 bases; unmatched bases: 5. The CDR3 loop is CASSPGSGGTQYF. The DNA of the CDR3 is TGCGCCAGCAGTCCCGGAAGCGGGGGGACCCAGTACTTC.